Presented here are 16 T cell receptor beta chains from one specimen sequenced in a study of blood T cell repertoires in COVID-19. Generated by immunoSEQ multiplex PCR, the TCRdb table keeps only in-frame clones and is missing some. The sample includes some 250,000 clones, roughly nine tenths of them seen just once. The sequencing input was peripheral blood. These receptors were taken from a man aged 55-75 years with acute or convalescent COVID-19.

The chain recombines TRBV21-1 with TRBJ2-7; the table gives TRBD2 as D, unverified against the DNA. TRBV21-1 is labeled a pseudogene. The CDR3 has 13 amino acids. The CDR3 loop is CASSPGGDRKQYF. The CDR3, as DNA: TGTGCCAGCAGCCCTGGAGGGGACCGCAAGCAGTACTTC.

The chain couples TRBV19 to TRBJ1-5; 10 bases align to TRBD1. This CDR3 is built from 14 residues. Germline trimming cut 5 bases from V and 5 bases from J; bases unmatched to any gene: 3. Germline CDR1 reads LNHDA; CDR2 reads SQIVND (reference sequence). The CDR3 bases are TGTGCCAGTAGTTTAGGACAGGGGGATCAGCCCCAGCATTTT. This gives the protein CASSLGQGDQPQHF.

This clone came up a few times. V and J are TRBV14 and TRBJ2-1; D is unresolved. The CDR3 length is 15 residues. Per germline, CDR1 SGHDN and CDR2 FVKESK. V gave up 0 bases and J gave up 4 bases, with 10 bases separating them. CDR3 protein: CASSQDTTTYNEQFF. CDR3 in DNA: TGTGCCAGCAGCCAAGATACCACTACATACAATGAGCAGTTCTTC.

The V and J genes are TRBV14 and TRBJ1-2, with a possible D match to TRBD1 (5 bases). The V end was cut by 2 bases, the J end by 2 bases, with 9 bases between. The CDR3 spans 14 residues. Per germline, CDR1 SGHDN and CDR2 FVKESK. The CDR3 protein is CASSQPGHNYGYTF. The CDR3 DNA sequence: TGTGCCAGCAGCCAACCAGGACACAACTATGGCTACACCTTC.

DNA of the CDR3: TGTGCCAGCAGCTTGGGGGCAGAACCCTATGGCTACACCTTC. Translating it yields CASSLGAEPYGYTF. The rearrangement joins TRBV5-4 to TRBJ1-2; D ambiguous. Germline assignment: CDR1 SGHNT and CDR2 YYREEE (reference sequence). The V gene lost 0 bases and the J gene lost 4 bases, with 10 bases spanning the gap. The CDR3 length is 14 residues.

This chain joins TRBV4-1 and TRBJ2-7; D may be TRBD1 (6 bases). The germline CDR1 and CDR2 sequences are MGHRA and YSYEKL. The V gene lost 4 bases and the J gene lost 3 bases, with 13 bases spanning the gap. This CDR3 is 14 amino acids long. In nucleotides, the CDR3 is TGCGCCAGCAGCCGTGGTACAGGGAGCTACGAGCAGTACTTC. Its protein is CASSRGTGSYEQYF.

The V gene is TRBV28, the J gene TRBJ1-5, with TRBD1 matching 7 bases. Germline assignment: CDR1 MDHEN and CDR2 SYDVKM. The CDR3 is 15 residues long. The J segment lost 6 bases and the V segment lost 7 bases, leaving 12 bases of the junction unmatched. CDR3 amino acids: CASTRPGQAVQPQHF. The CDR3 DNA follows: TGTGCCAGCACCCGACCTGGACAGGCCGTTCAGCCCCAGCATTTT.

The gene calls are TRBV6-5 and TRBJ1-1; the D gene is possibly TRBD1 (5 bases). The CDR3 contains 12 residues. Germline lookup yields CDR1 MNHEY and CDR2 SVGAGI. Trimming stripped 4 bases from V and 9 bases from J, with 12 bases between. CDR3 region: CASSSNRSKAFF. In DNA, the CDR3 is TGTGCCAGCAGTTCTAACAGGAGCAAAGCTTTCTTT.

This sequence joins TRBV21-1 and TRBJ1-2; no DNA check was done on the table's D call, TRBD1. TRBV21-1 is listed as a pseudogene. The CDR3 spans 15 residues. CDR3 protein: CASSKGQGFNYGYTF. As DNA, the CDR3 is TGTGCCAGCAGCAAAGGGCAGGGGTTTAACTATGGCTACACCTTC.

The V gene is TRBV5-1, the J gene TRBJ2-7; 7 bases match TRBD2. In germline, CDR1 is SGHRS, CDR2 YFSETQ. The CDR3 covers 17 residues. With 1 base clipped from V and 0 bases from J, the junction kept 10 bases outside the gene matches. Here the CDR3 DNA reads TGCGCCAGCAGCTTGAATATAGGGGCTAGCGGCTCCTACGAGCAGTACTTC. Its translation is CASSLNIGASGSYEQYF. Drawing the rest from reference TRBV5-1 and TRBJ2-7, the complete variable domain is KAGVTQTPRYLIKTRGQQVTLSCSPISGHRSVSWYQQTPGQGLQFLFEYFSETQRNKGNFPGRFSGRQFSNSRSEMNVSTLELGDSALYLCASSLNIGASGSYEQYFGPGTRLTVT.

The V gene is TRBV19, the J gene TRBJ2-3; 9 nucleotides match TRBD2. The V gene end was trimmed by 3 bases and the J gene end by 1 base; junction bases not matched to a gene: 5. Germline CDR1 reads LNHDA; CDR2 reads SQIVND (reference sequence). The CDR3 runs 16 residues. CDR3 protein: CASSISSGRGTDTQYF. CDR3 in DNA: TGTGCCAGTAGTATTAGTAGCGGGAGAGGCACAGATACGCAGTATTTT.

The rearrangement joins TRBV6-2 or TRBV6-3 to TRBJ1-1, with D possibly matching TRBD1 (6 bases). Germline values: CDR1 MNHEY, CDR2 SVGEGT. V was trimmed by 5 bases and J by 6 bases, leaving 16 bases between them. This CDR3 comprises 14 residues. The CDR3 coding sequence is TGTGCCAGCAGTAAGGCGGACAGTCTCCCTGAAGCTTTCTTT. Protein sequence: CASSKADSLPEAFF.

CDR3 residues: CASRRTGENTGELFF. CDR3 in DNA: TGTGCCAGCAGAAGGACAGGGGAGAACACCGGGGAGCTGTTTTTT. J is TRBJ2-2 and V is TRBV2, with 9 bases aligning to TRBD1. The CDR3 contains 15 residues. The germline CDR1 and CDR2 sequences are SNHLY and FYNNEI. The J segment lost 1 base and the V segment lost 6 bases, leaving 3 bases of the junction unmatched.

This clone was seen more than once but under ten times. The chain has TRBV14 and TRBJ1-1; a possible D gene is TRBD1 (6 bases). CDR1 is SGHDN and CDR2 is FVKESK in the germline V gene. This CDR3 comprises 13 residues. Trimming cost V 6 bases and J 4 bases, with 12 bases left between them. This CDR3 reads CASSPTGSTEAFF. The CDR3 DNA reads TGTGCCAGCAGTCCCACAGGGAGCACTGAAGCTTTCTTT.

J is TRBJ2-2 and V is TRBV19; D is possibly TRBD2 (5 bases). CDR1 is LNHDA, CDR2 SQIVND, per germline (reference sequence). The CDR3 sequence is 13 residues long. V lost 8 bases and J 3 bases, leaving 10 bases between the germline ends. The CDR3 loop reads CASLRRDTGELFF. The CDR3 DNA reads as TGTGCCAGTTTACGGCGGGACACCGGGGAGCTGTTTTTT. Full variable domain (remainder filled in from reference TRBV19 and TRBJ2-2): DGGITQSPKYLFRKEGQNVTLSCEQNLNHDAMYWYRQDPGQGLRLIYYSQIVNDFQKGDIAEGYSVSREKKESFPLTVTSAQKNPTAFYLCASLRRDTGELFFGEGSRLTVL.

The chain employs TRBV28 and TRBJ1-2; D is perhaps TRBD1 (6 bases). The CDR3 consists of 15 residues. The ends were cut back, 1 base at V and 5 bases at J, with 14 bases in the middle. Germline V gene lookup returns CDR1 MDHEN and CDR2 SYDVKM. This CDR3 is CASSLLVRGGYGYTF. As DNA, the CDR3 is TGTGCCAGCAGTTTATTAGTCAGGGGAGGGTATGGCTACACCTTC.